This record concerns one T cell receptor (beta chain) sequence. The data are from a study of blood T cell repertoires in COVID-19. Study-level background: Sample material is recorded as cDNA or gDNA derived from T cells, B-cell-depleted T cells, or PBMCs.

The V end lost 7 bases, the J end lost 3 bases, and 6 bases lay between the germline ends. The CDR3 runs to 11 residues. The germline gives CDR1 SGHAT, CDR2 FQNNGV. The assay was immunoSEQ multiplex PCR, and TCRdb's table has in-frame clones only and misses some. This table holds more than 95,000 clones, about 75% found once. The chain is built from TRBV11-2 and TRBJ1-1, with D hard to call. Sequencing was carried out using peripheral blood. This clonotype was obtained from a woman between 70 and 85 years old with acute or convalescent COVID-19. This chain's CDR3 is CASNEYTEAFF. The CDR3 nucleotides are TGTGCCAGCAACGAGTACACTGAAGCTTTCTTT.